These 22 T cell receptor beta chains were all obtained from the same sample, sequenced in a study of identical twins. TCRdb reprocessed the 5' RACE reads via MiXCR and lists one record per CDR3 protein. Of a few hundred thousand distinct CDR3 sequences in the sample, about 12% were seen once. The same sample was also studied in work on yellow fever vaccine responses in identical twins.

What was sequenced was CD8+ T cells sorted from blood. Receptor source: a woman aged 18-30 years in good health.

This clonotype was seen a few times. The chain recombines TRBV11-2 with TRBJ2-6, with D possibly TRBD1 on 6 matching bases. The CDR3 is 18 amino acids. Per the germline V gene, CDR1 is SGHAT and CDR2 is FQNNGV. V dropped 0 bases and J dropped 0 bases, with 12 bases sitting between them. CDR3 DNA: TGTGCCAGCAGCTTAGAATACAGGGCGGGCTCTGGGGCCAACGTCCTGACTTTC. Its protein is CASSLEYRAGSGANVLTF.

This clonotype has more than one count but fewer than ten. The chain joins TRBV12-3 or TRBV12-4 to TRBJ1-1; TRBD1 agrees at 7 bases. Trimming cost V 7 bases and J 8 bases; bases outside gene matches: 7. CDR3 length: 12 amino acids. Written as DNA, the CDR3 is TGTGCCAGCACTATAGGGGGACAGGAAGCTTTCTTT. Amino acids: CASTIGGQEAFF.

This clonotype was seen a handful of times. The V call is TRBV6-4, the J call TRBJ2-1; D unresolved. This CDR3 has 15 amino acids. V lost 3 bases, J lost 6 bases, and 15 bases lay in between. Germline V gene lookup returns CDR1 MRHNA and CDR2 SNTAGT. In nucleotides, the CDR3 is TGTGCCAGCAGTGAAGGGCTACCCGGCGGCAATGAGCAGTTCTTC. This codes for CASSEGLPGGNEQFF.

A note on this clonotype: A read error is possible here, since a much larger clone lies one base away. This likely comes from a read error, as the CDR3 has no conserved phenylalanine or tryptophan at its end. The CDR3 DNA reads as TGTGCCAGCAGCCCAGGTACCCCGGGACAGGGAGGTTACGAGCAGTACTTA. Amino acid sequence: CASSPGTPGQGGYEQYL. This sequence joins TRBV4-2 and TRBJ2-7, with 9 bases that match TRBD1. Unmatched junction bases numbered 14, after V lost 4 bases and J lost 4 bases. Germline CDR1 and CDR2: LGHNA and YNFKEQ. The CDR3 sequence is 17 residues long.

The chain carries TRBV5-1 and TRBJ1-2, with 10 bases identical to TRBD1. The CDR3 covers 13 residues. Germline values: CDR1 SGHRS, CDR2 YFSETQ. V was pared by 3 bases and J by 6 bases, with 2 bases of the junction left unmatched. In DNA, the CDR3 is TGCGCCAGCAGCTCTGGACAGGGGGATGGCTACACCTTC. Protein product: CASSSGQGDGYTF.

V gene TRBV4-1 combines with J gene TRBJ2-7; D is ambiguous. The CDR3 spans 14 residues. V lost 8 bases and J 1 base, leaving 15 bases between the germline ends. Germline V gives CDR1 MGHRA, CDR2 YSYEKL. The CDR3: CASADDRYSYEQYF. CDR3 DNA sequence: TGCGCCAGCGCCGACGACCGGTATTCCTACGAGCAGTACTTC.

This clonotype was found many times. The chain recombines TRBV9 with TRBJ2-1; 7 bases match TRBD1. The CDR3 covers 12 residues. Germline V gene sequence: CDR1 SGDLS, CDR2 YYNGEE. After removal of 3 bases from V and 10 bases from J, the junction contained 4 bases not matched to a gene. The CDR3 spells CASSGQGHEQFF. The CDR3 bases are TGTGCCAGCAGCGGACAGGGCCACGAGCAGTTCTTC.

The CDR3 DNA follows: TGTGCCAGCAGTTTAGTTGGGGGGCCGAGCCACCGCTACACCTTC. Its translation: CASSLVGGPSHRYTF. The chain joins TRBV12-3 or TRBV12-4 to TRBJ1-2, with D possibly matching TRBD1 (6 bases). The CDR3 runs to 15 residues. The V end was cut by 1 base, the J end by 9 bases, with 18 bases between.

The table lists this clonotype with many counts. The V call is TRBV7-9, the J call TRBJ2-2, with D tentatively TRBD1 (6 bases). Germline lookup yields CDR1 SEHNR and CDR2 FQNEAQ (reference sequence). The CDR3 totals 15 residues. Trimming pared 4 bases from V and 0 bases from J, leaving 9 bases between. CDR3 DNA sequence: TGTGCCAGCAGCTCCGGGACACCGAACACCGGGGAGCTGTTTTTT. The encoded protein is CASSSGTPNTGELFF.

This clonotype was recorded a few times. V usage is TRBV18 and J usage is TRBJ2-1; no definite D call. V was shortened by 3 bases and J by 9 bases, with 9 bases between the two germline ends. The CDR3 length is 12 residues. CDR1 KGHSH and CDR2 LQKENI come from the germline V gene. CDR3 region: CASSPGDSEQFF. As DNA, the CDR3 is TGTGCCAGCTCACCCGGCGATAGTGAGCAGTTCTTC.

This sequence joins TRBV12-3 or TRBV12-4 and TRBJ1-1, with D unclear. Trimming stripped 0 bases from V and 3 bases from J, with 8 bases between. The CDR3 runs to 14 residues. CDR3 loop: CASSLAPGYTEAFF. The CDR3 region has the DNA TGTGCCAGCAGTTTAGCGCCGGGATACACTGAAGCTTTCTTT.

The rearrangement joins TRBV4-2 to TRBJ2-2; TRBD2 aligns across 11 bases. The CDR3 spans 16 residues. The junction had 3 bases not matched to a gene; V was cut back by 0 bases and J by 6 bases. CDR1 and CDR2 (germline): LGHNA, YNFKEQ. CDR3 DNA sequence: TGTGCCAGCAGCCAAGATCTAGCGGGGGGCGCCGGGGAGCTGTTTTTT. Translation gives CASSQDLAGGAGELFF.

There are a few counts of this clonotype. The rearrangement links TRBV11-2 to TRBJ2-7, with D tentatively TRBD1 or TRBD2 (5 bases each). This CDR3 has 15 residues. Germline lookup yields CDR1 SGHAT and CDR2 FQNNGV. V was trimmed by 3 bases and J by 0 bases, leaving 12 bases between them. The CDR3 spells CASSLVGRSSYEQYF. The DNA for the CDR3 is TGTGCCAGCAGCTTGGTGGGACGCAGCTCCTACGAGCAGTACTTC.

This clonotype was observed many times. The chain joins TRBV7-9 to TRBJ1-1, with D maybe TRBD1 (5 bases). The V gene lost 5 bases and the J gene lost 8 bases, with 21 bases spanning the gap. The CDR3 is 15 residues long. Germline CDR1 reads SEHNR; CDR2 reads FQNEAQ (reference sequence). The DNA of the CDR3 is TGTGCCAGCAGCATCCCAGTTGAGGGGATCCAAGAAGCTTTCTTT. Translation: CASSIPVEGIQEAFF.

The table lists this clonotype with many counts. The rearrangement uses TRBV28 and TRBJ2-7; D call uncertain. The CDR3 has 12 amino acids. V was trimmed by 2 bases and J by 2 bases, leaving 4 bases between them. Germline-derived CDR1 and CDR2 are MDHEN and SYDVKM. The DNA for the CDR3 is TGTGCCAGCAGTTTAAGGGCCTACGAGCAGTACTTC. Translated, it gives CASSLRAYEQYF.

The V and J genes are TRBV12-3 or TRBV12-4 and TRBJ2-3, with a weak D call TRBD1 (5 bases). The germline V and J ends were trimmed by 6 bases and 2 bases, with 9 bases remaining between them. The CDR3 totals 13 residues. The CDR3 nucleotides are TGTGCCAGCAGCCGGACAACCACAGATACGCAGTATTTT. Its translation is CASSRTTTDTQYF.

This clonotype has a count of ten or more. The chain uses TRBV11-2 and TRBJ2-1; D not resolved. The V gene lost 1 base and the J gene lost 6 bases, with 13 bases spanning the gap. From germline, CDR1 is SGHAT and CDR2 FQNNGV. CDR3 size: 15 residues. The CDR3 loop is CASSLGDFLGNEQFF. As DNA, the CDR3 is TGTGCCAGCAGCTTAGGCGACTTCCTCGGCAATGAGCAGTTCTTC. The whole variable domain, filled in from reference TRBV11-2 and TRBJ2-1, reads EAGVAQSPRYKIIEKRQSVAFWCNPISGHATLYWYQQILGQGPKLLIQFQNNGVVDDSQLPKDRFSAERLKGVDSTLKIQPAKLEDSAVYLCASSLGDFLGNEQFFGPGTRLTVL.

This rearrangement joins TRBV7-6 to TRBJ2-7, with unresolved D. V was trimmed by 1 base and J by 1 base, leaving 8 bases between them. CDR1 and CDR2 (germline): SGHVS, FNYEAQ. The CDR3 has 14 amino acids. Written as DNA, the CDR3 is TGTGCCAGCAGCTTAGGGACCACGTCCTACGAGCAGTACTTC. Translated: CASSLGTTSYEQYF.

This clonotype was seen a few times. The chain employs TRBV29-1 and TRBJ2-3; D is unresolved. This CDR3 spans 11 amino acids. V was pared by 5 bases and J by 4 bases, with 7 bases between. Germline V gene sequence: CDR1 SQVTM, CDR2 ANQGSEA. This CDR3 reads CSVPSPDTQYF. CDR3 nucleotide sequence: TGCAGCGTTCCCAGCCCAGATACGCAGTATTTT.

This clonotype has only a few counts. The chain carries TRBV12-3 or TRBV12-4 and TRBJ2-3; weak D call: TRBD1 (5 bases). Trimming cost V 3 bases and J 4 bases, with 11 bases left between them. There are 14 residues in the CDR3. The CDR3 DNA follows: TGTGCCAGCAGTTTCGTGTGGGGCGCAGATACGCAGTATTTT. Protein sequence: CASSFVWGADTQYF.

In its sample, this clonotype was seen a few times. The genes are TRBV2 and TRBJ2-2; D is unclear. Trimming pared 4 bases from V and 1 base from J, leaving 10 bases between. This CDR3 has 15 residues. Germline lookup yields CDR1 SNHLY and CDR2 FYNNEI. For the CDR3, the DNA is TGTGCCAGCAGTGGTCGCGGAATGAACACCGGGGAGCTGTTTTTT. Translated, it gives CASSGRGMNTGELFF.

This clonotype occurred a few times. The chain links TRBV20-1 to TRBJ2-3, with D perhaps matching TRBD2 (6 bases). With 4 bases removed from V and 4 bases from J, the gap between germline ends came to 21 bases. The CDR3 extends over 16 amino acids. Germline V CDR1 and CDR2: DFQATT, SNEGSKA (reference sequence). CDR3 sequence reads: CSAKVGPSDSADTQYF. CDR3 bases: TGCAGTGCTAAAGTGGGACCTAGCGATTCTGCAGATACGCAGTATTTT.